Below are 20 T cell receptor beta chains sequenced from a single sample in a study of identical twins. TCRdb fed the 5' RACE reads into MiXCR, producing one record per CDR3 protein. The sample includes 240,000 or so distinct CDR3 sequences, 10% to 13% of them seen just once. Sequencing used memory T cells sorted from blood. The receptors here all came from a man aged 45-65 years in good health.

This clonotype was observed a few times. The chain has TRBV4-3 and TRBJ2-3; perhaps TRBD2 as D (5 bases). CDR3 size: 16 residues. Per the germline V gene, CDR1 is LGHNA and CDR2 is YSLEER. The V and J ends lost 1 base and 0 bases respectively, with 11 bases between them. The CDR3: CASSQGTGPSTDTQYF. CDR3 DNA sequence: TGCGCCAGCAGCCAAGGGACTGGGCCTAGCACAGATACGCAGTATTTT.

This clonotype was found a few times. V usage is TRBV28 and J usage is TRBJ2-7; TRBD1 agrees at 8 bases. Trimming cost V 5 bases and J 2 bases; bases outside gene matches: 8. This CDR3 is 15 amino acids long. Germline V gene lookup returns CDR1 MDHEN and CDR2 SYDVKM. CDR3 amino acids: CASSRQGARTYEQYF. The CDR3 region has the DNA TGTGCCAGCAGTCGGCAGGGGGCTAGGACCTACGAGCAGTACTTC.

Only a few counts were recorded for this clonotype. V is TRBV30 and J is TRBJ1-1, with 7 bases aligning to TRBD1. Germline CDR1 reads GTSNPN; CDR2 reads SVGIG (reference sequence). The CDR3 is 14 residues long. Trimming cost V 1 base and J 0 bases; bases outside gene matches: 2. Here the CDR3 reads CAWSAGQLNTEAFF. The CDR3 bases are TGTGCCTGGAGTGCGGGACAGCTGAACACTGAAGCTTTCTTT. Full variable domain (missing parts from reference TRBV30 and TRBJ1-1): SQTIHQWPATLVQPVGSPLSLECTVEGTSNPNLYWYRQAAGRGLQLLFYSVGIGQISSEVPQNLSASRPQDRQFILSSKKLLLSDSGFYLCAWSAGQLNTEAFFGQGTRLTVV.

The V gene is TRBV5-1, the J gene TRBJ1-1; 9 nucleotides align to TRBD1. V trimming: 9 bases; J trimming: 1 base; junction bases outside the gene matches: 7. Germline CDR1 is SGHRS and CDR2 is YFSETQ. The CDR3 is 14 residues long. The CDR3 is CATEEGQGNTEAFF. The CDR3 nucleotides read TGCGCCACCGAAGAGGGACAGGGGAACACTGAAGCTTTCTTT.

This clonotype was picked up a small number of times. The genes are TRBV12-3 or TRBV12-4 and TRBJ2-7; D remains unclear. This CDR3 contains 11 residues. Trimming left V 6 bases short and J 7 bases short, with 10 bases between. The CDR3 DNA reads TGTGCCAGCAGAGGAATGGGGGAGCAGTACTTC. It encodes CASRGMGEQYF.

The rearrangement links TRBV20-1 to TRBJ2-7; 10 bases align to TRBD1. The CDR3 runs 13 residues. V dropped 4 bases and J dropped 7; count of bases not matched to a gene: 7. Germline lookup yields CDR1 DFQATT and CDR2 SNEGSKA (reference sequence). The CDR3: CSAIAGQGKEQYF. CDR3 DNA sequence: TGCAGTGCTATCGCGGGACAGGGGAAGGAGCAGTACTTC.

The sample holds a few counts of this clonotype. The rearrangement joins TRBV4-2 to TRBJ2-6; TRBD1 aligns across 7 bases. Per germline, CDR1 LGHNA and CDR2 YNFKEQ. CDR3 length: 17 amino acids. The ends lost 1 base at V and 3 bases at J; junction bases unmatched: 6. CDR3 sequence reads: CASSQVGTEGGANVLTF. The DNA for the CDR3 is TGTGCCAGCAGCCAAGTGGGGACAGAAGGTGGGGCCAACGTCCTGACTTTC.

This chain uses TRBV27 with TRBJ2-7; 9 bases are shared with TRBD1. The CDR3 loop spans 15 amino acids. V lost 6 bases, J lost 2 bases, and 8 bases stayed unmatched. CDR1 MNHEY and CDR2 SMNVEV come from the germline V gene (reference sequence). CDR3 loop: CASRIGGTGTYEQYF. The CDR3 nucleotides are TGTGCCAGCAGAATAGGAGGGACAGGGACCTACGAGCAGTACTTC.

This chain links TRBV7-2 with TRBJ2-7; unclear D gene. The V gene lost 5 bases and the J gene lost 1 base, with 15 bases spanning the gap. Germline V lookup: CDR1 SGHTA, CDR2 FQGNSA. The CDR3 loop spans 15 amino acids. CDR3 DNA: TGTGCCAGCAGCAGCGTGGTAGATACATCCTACGAGCAGTACTTC. This sequence encodes CASSSVVDTSYEQYF.

This chain links TRBV4-3 with TRBJ1-5; no clear D. Germline V gene sequence: CDR1 LGHNA, CDR2 YSLEER. CDR3 size: 15 residues. The V end lost 0 bases, the J end lost 4 bases, and 10 bases lay between the germline ends. CDR3 sequence: CASSQDYGKNQPQHF. CDR3 coding DNA: TGCGCCAGCAGCCAAGATTACGGAAAGAATCAGCCCCAGCATTTT.

By frequency in the sample, this clonotype is medium-sized (0.01 to 0.1%). The V call is TRBV7-6, the J call TRBJ2-5, with D hard to call. The CDR3 consists of 13 residues. The germline gives CDR1 SGHVS, CDR2 FNYEAQ. V was trimmed by 4 bases and J by 4 bases, leaving 10 bases between them. For the CDR3, the DNA is TGTGCCAGCAGCTCCGTACGCGGAGAGACCCAGTACTTC. It yields the protein CASSSVRGETQYF.

There are a few counts of this clonotype. This chain links TRBV30 with TRBJ2-5; D not resolved. The CDR3 has 11 residues. V was pared by 3 bases and J by 5 bases, with 7 bases between. Germline values: CDR1 GTSNPN, CDR2 SVGIG (reference sequence). In DNA form, the CDR3 reads TGTGCCTGGAGATCTGGGGAGACCCAGTACTTC. Translated, it gives CAWRSGETQYF.

This clonotype was picked up many times. The chain employs TRBV12-3 or TRBV12-4 and TRBJ2-5; 8 bases are shared with TRBD1. V lost 5 bases and J lost 1; bases outside the gene matches: 3. This CDR3 is 14 amino acids long. The DNA of the CDR3 is TGTGCCAGCAGTCAGGACAGGGCCCAAGAGACCCAGTACTTC. Translating gives CASSQDRAQETQYF.

The V gene is TRBV10-1, the J gene TRBJ2-1; 9 bases agree with TRBD2. CDR3 length: 16 residues. V lost 8 bases and J lost 0; bases outside the gene matches: 8. Germline V CDR1 and CDR2: WNHNN, SYGVQD (reference sequence). The CDR3 DNA reads as TGCGCCAGCGCAGCTAGCGGGGACCTCTCCTACAATGAGCAGTTCTTC. This encodes CASAASGDLSYNEQFF.

This clonotype was counted many times. The J gene is TRBJ2-1, the V gene TRBV10-3; TRBD1 matches at 10 bases. Germline V CDR1 and CDR2: ENHRY, SYGVKD. The V gene end was trimmed by 2 bases and the J gene end by 7 bases; junction bases not matched to a gene: 5. This CDR3 spans 15 amino acids. CDR3 in amino acids: CAISEDRGLGNEQFF. CDR3 bases: TGTGCCATCAGTGAGGACAGGGGGCTTGGGAATGAGCAGTTCTTC.

The chain has TRBV7-9 and TRBJ2-5, with a tentative D call TRBD2 (6 bases). CDR1 is SEHNR, CDR2 FQNEAQ, per germline (reference sequence). The CDR3 is 14 amino acids. The ends were cut back, 4 bases at V and 1 base at J, with 10 bases in the middle. The CDR3 protein is CASSSTGLQETQYF. The CDR3 region has the DNA TGTGCCAGCAGCTCTACGGGACTCCAAGAGACCCAGTACTTC.

This clonotype has ten or more counts. This chain uses TRBV29-1 with TRBJ2-3, with D tentatively TRBD1 (6 bases). V lost 7 bases to trimming and J lost 5 bases, with 13 bases between them. This CDR3 region has 12 residues. Germline CDR1 reads SQVTM; CDR2 reads ANQGSEA. CDR3 sequence reads: CSGSLGGDTQYF. CDR3 bases: TGCAGCGGAAGCCTAGGGGGAGATACGCAGTATTTT.

The table lists this clonotype with many counts. The gene calls are TRBV12-3 or TRBV12-4 and TRBJ1-2; 7 nucleotides align to TRBD1. After removal of 3 bases from V and 8 bases from J, the junction contained 9 bases not matched to a gene. This CDR3 contains 14 residues. DNA of the CDR3: TGTGCCAGCAGTTTTTTCCCACAGGGGCAAGGCTACACCTTC. It translates to CASSFFPQGQGYTF.

The gene calls are TRBV6-1 and TRBJ1-2; D unclear. CDR3 length: 14 residues. CDR1 is MNHNS and CDR2 is SASEGT in the germline V gene. Trimming shortened V by 6 bases and J by 7 bases, and 18 bases separated the two germline ends. The CDR3 DNA sequence: TGTGCCAGCAGGTCGCCAGGTTTGGGCGCTGGCTACACCTTC. Residues: CASRSPGLGAGYTF.

This clonotype was seen many times. The rearrangement uses TRBV10-2 and TRBJ2-7; TRBD2 is a possible D gene (5 bases). CDR1 WSHSY and CDR2 SAAADI come from the germline V gene. The CDR3 consists of 13 residues. V dropped 8 bases and J dropped 5 bases, with 16 bases sitting between them. The chain's CDR3 is CASLGNFFHEQYF. CDR3 DNA sequence: TGCGCCAGCCTCGGGAATTTTTTCCACGAGCAGTACTTC.